This passage covers 23 T cell receptor beta chains from one sample sequenced in a study of T-cell memory formation after mild COVID-19. TCRdb reprocessed the 5' RACE reads via MiXCR and lists one record per CDR3 protein. The sample contains 300,000 to 350,000 distinct CDR3 sequences, 15% to 20% of which appear only once. What was sequenced was PBMCs or a T cell subset sorted from them (not recorded which). The receptors were gathered from a young man who had mild COVID-19 (a few samples of this study predate the infection). Cell type and time point are not known.

V usage is TRBV6-1 and J usage is TRBJ1-1, with a possible D match to TRBD1 (5 bases). Germline CDR1 and CDR2: MNHNS and SASEGT. The CDR3 sequence is 15 residues long. V gave up 2 bases and J gave up 0 bases, with 10 bases separating them. The CDR3 here is CASSEQAGMNTEAFF. The CDR3 DNA is TGTGCCAGCAGTGAACAGGCAGGGATGAACACTGAAGCTTTCTTT.

A few counts support this clonotype. This chain uses TRBV5-4 with TRBJ2-4; 10 nucleotides agree with TRBD1. With 3 bases clipped from V and 6 bases from J, the junction kept 3 bases outside the gene matches. The CDR3 spans 14 residues. Germline CDR1 is SGHNT and CDR2 is YYREEE (reference sequence). The CDR3 DNA is TGTGCCAGCAGCTCCAGGGACAGGGGAAACATTCAGTACTTC. Translated, it gives CASSSRDRGNIQYF.

This clonotype was observed a few times. The rearrangement links TRBV29-1 to TRBJ2-2; either TRBD1 or TRBD2 may fit D (5 bases each). In germline, CDR1 is SQVTM, CDR2 ANQGSEA. V lost 5 bases and J lost 3, with 13 bases in between. This CDR3 comprises 14 residues. The CDR3 sequence: CSVNGARDTGELFF. DNA of the CDR3: TGCAGCGTTAACGGGGCTAGGGACACCGGGGAGCTGTTTTTT.

V gene TRBV10-3 combines with J gene TRBJ2-1; 11 bases are a match to TRBD2. Germline lookup yields CDR1 ENHRY and CDR2 SYGVKD. The V segment lost 10 bases and the J segment 5 bases; nucleotides outside the gene matches: 1. This CDR3 contains 12 residues. The CDR3 DNA is TGTGCCACACTAGCGGGGGACAATGAGCAGTTCTTC. Its translation is CATLAGDNEQFF.

This clonotype was seen a few times. CDR3 coding DNA: TGTGCCAGCAGCCTGGCTCTTCAAGACCAAGAGACCCAGTACTTC. This translates into CASSLALQDQETQYF. The chain employs TRBV7-9 and TRBJ2-5; no firm D call. Germline V gives CDR1 SEHNR, CDR2 FQNEAQ (reference sequence). V lost 5 bases and J 0 bases, leaving 13 bases between the germline ends. The CDR3 extends over 15 amino acids.

The rearrangement links TRBV4-1 to TRBJ1-1, with D maybe TRBD1 (6 bases). The CDR3 runs 15 residues. V was shortened by 0 bases and J by 2 bases, with 10 bases between the two germline ends. Germline CDR1 MGHRA, CDR2 YSYEKL. The CDR3 spells CASSQEPGGNTEAFF. Written as DNA, the CDR3 is TGCGCCAGCAGCCAAGAGCCTGGGGGCAACACTGAAGCTTTCTTT.

The J gene is TRBJ1-2, the V gene TRBV9; a weak D match, TRBD1 (5 bases). CDR1 SGDLS and CDR2 YYNGEE come from the germline V gene. V was clipped by 3 bases and J by 6 bases, with 12 bases between them. This CDR3 is built from 13 residues. CDR3 loop: CASSGTPGDGYTF. The CDR3 coding sequence is TGTGCCAGCAGCGGGACGCCGGGGGATGGCTACACCTTC.

This clonotype has more than one count but fewer than ten. The J gene is TRBJ1-6, the V gene TRBV2; tentatively, D is TRBD1 (5 bases). Germline CDR1 reads SNHLY; CDR2 reads FYNNEI. Trimming removed 8 bases from V and 7 bases from J, with 15 bases in between. This CDR3 comprises 14 residues. The chain's CDR3 is CASGYRDGNSPLHF. CDR3 nucleotide sequence: TGTGCCAGCGGTTACCGGGACGGGAATTCACCCCTCCACTTT.

The J gene is TRBJ1-2, the V gene TRBV29-1; D is possibly TRBD1 (5 bases). The CDR3 extends over 13 amino acids. Germline CDR1 is SQVTM and CDR2 is ANQGSEA. The V end was cut by 6 bases, the J end by 8 bases, with 19 bases between. CDR3 loop: CSVAGTRVPGYTF. The CDR3 bases are TGCAGCGTGGCGGGCACCAGGGTCCCCGGCTACACCTTC.

V usage is TRBV2 and J usage is TRBJ2-5, with TRBD2 matching 8 bases. Germline CDR1 reads SNHLY; CDR2 reads FYNNEI. This CDR3 is built from 15 residues. Trimming at V came to 4 bases and at J to 5 bases, leaving 9 bases not matched to a gene. The CDR3 protein is CASSGAGTRLETQYF. The CDR3 nucleotides are TGTGCCAGCAGTGGGGCGGGGACTAGATTGGAGACCCAGTACTTC.

The table lists this clonotype with many counts. The chain recombines TRBV7-9 with TRBJ2-1; D is tentatively TRBD1 or TRBD2 (5 bases each). CDR1 and CDR2 from the germline V gene are SEHNR and FQNEAQ (reference sequence). The CDR3 sequence is 15 residues long. V was pared by 2 bases and J by 8 bases, with 16 bases between. DNA for the CDR3: TGTGCCAGCAGCTTATCCGGGGCCCCCACCCATGAGCAGTTCTTC. Protein: CASSLSGAPTHEQFF.

The genes are TRBV4-1 and TRBJ2-2; perhaps TRBD2 as D (6 bases). V gave up 4 bases and J gave up 0 bases, with 9 bases separating them. Per the germline V gene, CDR1 is MGHRA and CDR2 is YSYEKL. The CDR3 is made up of 15 amino acids. The CDR3 nucleotides are TGCGCCAGCAGCCCCGGGACTCCGAACACCGGGGAGCTGTTTTTT. It is translated as CASSPGTPNTGELFF.

This sequence joins TRBV5-1 and TRBJ1-1, with 8 bases lining up with TRBD1. This CDR3 is 16 amino acids long. The V gene end was trimmed by 1 base and the J gene end by 1 base; junction bases not matched to a gene: 6. The V gene's germline CDR1 is SGHRS and CDR2 YFSETQ. As DNA, the CDR3 is TGCGCCAGCAGCTTGAGTTTAGGGACAGGGAACACTGAAGCTTTCTTT. It is translated as CASSLSLGTGNTEAFF.

This clonotype was counted only a few times. The chain carries TRBV5-1 and TRBJ2-1; D perhaps matches TRBD1 (5 bases). Trimming removed 2 bases at V and 10 bases at J, with 7 bases between. The length of the CDR3 is 11 residues. CDR1 is SGHRS, CDR2 YFSETQ, per germline. CDR3 residues: CASSFQGEQFF. CDR3 DNA sequence: TGCGCCAGCAGCTTCCAGGGAGAGCAGTTCTTC.

V is TRBV10-3 and J is TRBJ2-7; TRBD2 matches 8 bases. The CDR3 is 13 residues long. V dropped 10 bases and J dropped 6; count of bases not matched to a gene: 11. Germline V gene lookup returns CDR1 ENHRY and CDR2 SYGVKD. CDR3 bases: TGTGCCACCCATGGGGGCCGGGGGGGCGAGCAGTACGTC. Amino acid sequence: CATHGGRGGEQYV.

The chain joins TRBV15 to TRBJ2-7; no clear D gene. The CDR3 sequence is 15 residues long. CDR1 and CDR2 from the germline V gene are LNHNV and YYDKDF (reference sequence). V was trimmed by 0 bases and J by 4 bases, leaving 13 bases between them. CDR3 residues: CATSRDTPRVYEQYF. The CDR3 DNA sequence: TGTGCCACCAGCAGAGATACCCCCAGAGTATACGAGCAGTACTTC.

This clonotype was picked up many times. The chain is built from TRBV24-1 and TRBJ2-5; 8 bases align to TRBD2. The CDR3 spans 16 residues. In germline, CDR1 is KGHDR, CDR2 SFDVKD. V lost 3 bases, J lost 3 bases, and 8 bases stayed unmatched. The CDR3 region has the DNA TGTGCCACCAGTGATCGTGCGGGGGGCCCGAAAGAGACCCAGTACTTC. This codes for CATSDRAGGPKETQYF.

This clonotype was counted many times. The chain is built from TRBV5-1 and TRBJ2-1; no reliable D call. Trimming took 1 base from V and 2 from J, leaving 16 bases between them. Germline values: CDR1 SGHRS, CDR2 YFSETQ. The CDR3 is 17 residues long. The CDR3 is CASSLSPLGGPYNEQFF. CDR3 DNA sequence: TGCGCCAGCAGCTTGTCCCCCCTGGGCGGCCCCTACAATGAGCAGTTCTTC.

The table lists this clonotype with many counts. This chain connects TRBV12-3 or TRBV12-4 to TRBJ1-1; 9 bases map to TRBD1. This CDR3 region has 16 residues. The V gene end was trimmed by 7 bases and the J gene end by 1 base; junction bases not matched to a gene: 10. Here the CDR3 DNA reads TGTGCCAGCATTCTCGGACAGGGGAGGGGGAACACTGAAGCTTTCTTT. Protein: CASILGQGRGNTEAFF.

This rearrangement joins TRBV29-1 to TRBJ1-4; 7 nucleotides agree with TRBD1. J gave up 4 bases and V 6 bases, and 5 bases lay outside the gene matches. The CDR3 runs to 13 residues. Germline CDR1 and CDR2: SQVTM and ANQGSEA. CDR3 in amino acids: CSVLGTVNEKLFF. The CDR3 DNA reads TGCAGCGTCCTTGGGACAGTTAATGAAAAACTGTTTTTT.

A few counts support this clonotype. V gene TRBV7-2 combines with J gene TRBJ2-5; D not certain. Trimming took 1 base from V and 2 from J, leaving 8 bases between them. The CDR3 is made up of 14 amino acids. Germline assignment: CDR1 SGHTA and CDR2 FQGNSA. The CDR3 loop reads CASSLVFNQETQYF. The CDR3 nucleotides read TGTGCCAGCAGCTTAGTGTTTAATCAAGAGACCCAGTACTTC.

This clonotype has more than one count but fewer than ten. The chain employs TRBV4-3 and TRBJ2-1; tentatively, D is TRBD2 (5 bases). The germline V gene has CDR1 LGHNA and CDR2 YSLEER. The germline V and J ends were trimmed by 0 bases and 10 bases, with 13 bases remaining between them. The CDR3 covers 14 residues. CDR3 loop: CASSQEHSQREQFF. The DNA of the CDR3 is TGCGCCAGCAGCCAAGAACACTCACAGCGGGAGCAGTTCTTC.

In its sample, this clonotype was seen a few times. The V and J genes are TRBV7-2 and TRBJ1-5, with a weak D call TRBD1 (6 bases). V lost 4 bases and J 2 bases, leaving 27 bases between the germline ends. The CDR3 runs 20 residues. Per germline, CDR1 SGHTA and CDR2 FQGNSA. The DNA of the CDR3 is TGTGCCAGCAGCTCCGACTACAGGGATATTTGGAGTATTGGCAATCAGCCCCAGCATTTT. Residues: CASSSDYRDIWSIGNQPQHF.